This note documents a single T cell receptor beta chain sequence. Its antigen is not identified. Generated by immunoSEQ multiplex PCR, the TCRdb table keeps only in-frame clones and is missing some. The sample has 100,000 to 120,000 clones; 80% to 90% are singletons. The sample belongs to a study of T cell responses to AZD1222 COVID-19 vaccine. Findings of the study overall: Donors, mostly white British, included more females; clonal diversity was possibly underestimated. Seropositive at baseline were only 5 to 7 AZD1222 recipients. When two AZD1222 doses had been given, Spike-specific TCR breadth and depth rose. Repertoires were sampled only after the peak T cell response.

The J segment lost 6 bases and the V segment lost 5 bases, leaving 7 bases of the junction unmatched. The CDR3 totals 14 residues. Germline assignment: CDR1 SGHRS and CDR2 YFSETQ. Sequenced here: peripheral blood, sampled 28 days after the second AZD1222 dose. The sequence came from an adult who received the AZD1222 COVID-19 vaccine. The chain has TRBV5-1 and TRBJ1-1; 10 bases fit TRBD1. The chain's CDR3 is CASRSGQGIAEAFF. DNA of the CDR3: TGCGCCAGCAGATCGGGACAGGGGATCGCTGAAGCTTTCTTT.